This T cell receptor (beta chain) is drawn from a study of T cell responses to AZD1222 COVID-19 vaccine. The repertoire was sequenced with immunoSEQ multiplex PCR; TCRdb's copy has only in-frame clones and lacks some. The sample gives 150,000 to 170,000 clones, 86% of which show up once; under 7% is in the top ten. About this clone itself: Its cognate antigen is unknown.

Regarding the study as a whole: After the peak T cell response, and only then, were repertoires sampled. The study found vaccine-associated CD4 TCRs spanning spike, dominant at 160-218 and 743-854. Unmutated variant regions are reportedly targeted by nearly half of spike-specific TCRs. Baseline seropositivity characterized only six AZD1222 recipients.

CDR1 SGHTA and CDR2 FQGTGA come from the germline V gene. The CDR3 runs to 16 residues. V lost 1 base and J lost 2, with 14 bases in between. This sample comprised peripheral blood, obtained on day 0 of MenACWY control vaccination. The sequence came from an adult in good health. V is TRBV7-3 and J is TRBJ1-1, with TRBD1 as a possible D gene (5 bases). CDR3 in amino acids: CASSLKGPPRNTEAFF. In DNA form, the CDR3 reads TGTGCCAGCAGCTTAAAGGGACCGCCACGTAACACTGAAGCTTTCTTT. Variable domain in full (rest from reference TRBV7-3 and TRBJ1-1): GAGVSQTPSNKVTEKGKYVELRCDPISGHTALYWYRQSLGQGPEFLIYFQGTGAADDSGLPNDRFFAVRPEGSVSTLKIQRTERGDSAVYLCASSLKGPPRNTEAFFGQGTRLTVV.